These 17 T cell receptor beta chains were sequenced from one sample in a study of cytomegalovirus exposure and HLA in healthy donors. PCR was performed using 60 Vbeta and 13 Jbeta primers. Here immunoSEQ multiplex PCR was the method, and the copy in TCRdb shows in-frame clones only, minus some. This table has about 160,000 clones, roughly 84% appearing once. Material: PBMCs. The receptors were sampled from a man aged 30 to 45 in good health and CMV-seronegative.

The gene calls are TRBV19 and TRBJ2-1, with D perhaps TRBD1 (6 bases). CDR3 length equals 14 residues. Germline values: CDR1 LNHDA, CDR2 SQIVND (reference sequence). Trimming cost V 4 bases and J 10 bases, with 17 bases left between them. CDR3 sequence reads: CASSSWGQTAEQFF. The CDR3 DNA reads TGTGCCAGTAGTAGTTGGGGGCAGACCGCCGAGCAGTTCTTC.

The chain carries TRBV4-1 and TRBJ1-1, with 7 positions matching TRBD1. With 3 bases clipped from V and 6 bases from J, the junction kept 10 bases outside the gene matches. The CDR3 runs 15 residues. Germline lookup yields CDR1 MGHRA and CDR2 YSYEKL. This CDR3 reads CASSHYRGRGSEAFF. CDR3 DNA: TGCGCCAGCAGCCACTACAGGGGTCGCGGGTCTGAAGCTTTCTTT.

The chain is built from TRBV7-3 and TRBJ2-4; D possibly corresponds to TRBD2 (6 bases). V lost 3 bases and J 8 bases, leaving 17 bases between the germline ends. The CDR3 contains 15 residues. Germline assignment: CDR1 SGHTA and CDR2 FQGTGA. The CDR3, as DNA: TGTGCCAGCAGCTTCGGGGCGGCGGGATCGGACATTCAGTACTTC. Its protein is CASSFGAAGSDIQYF.

The chain carries TRBV5-4 and TRBJ2-1; TRBD1 agrees at 10 bases. Germline trimming cut 1 base from V and 9 bases from J; bases unmatched to any gene: 10. Germline-derived CDR1 and CDR2 are SGHNT and YYREEE (reference sequence). The CDR3 covers 16 residues. CDR3 in amino acids: CASSLYGGQGWGEQFF. The CDR3 DNA reads TGTGCCAGCAGCTTGTATGGGGGACAGGGGTGGGGTGAGCAGTTCTTC.

This clone was counted a single time. V and J are TRBV19 and TRBJ2-1; TRBD1 aligns across 9 bases. V shed 10 bases, J shed 7 bases, and the junction held 14 bases outside the gene matches. CDR3 length equals 15 residues. The germline CDR1 and CDR2 sequences are LNHDA and SQIVND (reference sequence). The CDR3 DNA follows: TGTGCCACCTTGGGGGCGGGACAGGGCCGTAATGAGCAGTTCTTC. This encodes CATLGAGQGRNEQFF.

This chain uses TRBV28 with TRBJ2-7; 9 bases match TRBD1. This CDR3 has 14 amino acids. The germline CDR1 and CDR2 sequences are MDHEN and SYDVKM. The V gene end was trimmed by 7 bases and the J gene end by 5 bases; junction bases not matched to a gene: 9. CDR3 region: CASNHRGRQDEQYF. The CDR3 DNA reads TGTGCCAGCAATCACAGGGGGCGCCAGGACGAGCAGTACTTC.

This rearrangement joins TRBV12-5 to TRBJ1-1; D perhaps matches TRBD1 (5 bases). V lost 9 bases to trimming and J lost 3 bases, with 11 bases between them. Germline V CDR1 and CDR2: LGHNT, FRNRAP. This CDR3 is built from 12 residues. The CDR3 nucleotides are TGTGCTAGCGGGGGAGGGGACACTGAAGCTTTCTTT. Translating it yields CASGGGDTEAFF.

The chain couples TRBV6-1 to TRBJ2-2; 11 bases map to TRBD2. The germline CDR1 and CDR2 sequences are MNHNS and SASEGT. The CDR3 sequence is 15 residues long. After removal of 6 bases from V and 5 bases from J, the junction contained 5 bases not matched to a gene. In DNA form, the CDR3 reads TGTGCCAGCAGGTCTAGCGGGAGGCTGACCGGGGAGCTGTTTTTT. This encodes CASRSSGRLTGELFF.

A few counts support this clone. The junction and the germline gene differ at one end; a read error may be behind it. V is TRBV7-7 and J is TRBJ1-5; weak D call: TRBD1 (6 bases). The CDR3 spans 15 residues. CDR1 is SSHAT, CDR2 FNYEAQ, per germline (reference sequence). DNA of the CDR3: TGTGCTAGCACCCCCCCCCGGACAGAGGATCAGCCCCAGCATTTT. Its protein is CASTPPRTEDQPQHF. Full variable domain (rest looked up from reference TRBV7-7 and TRBJ1-5): GAGVSQSPRYKVTKRGQDVTLRCDPISSHATLYWYQQALGQGPEFLTYFNYEAQPDKSGLPSDRFSAERPEGSISTLTIQRTEQRDSAMYRCASTPPRTEDQPQHFGDGTRLSIL.

The CDR3 region is CASSREQGDTEAFF. CDR3 nucleotides: TGTGCCAGCTCCCGGGAACAGGGAGACACTGAAGCTTTCTTT. The chain combines TRBV2 with TRBJ1-1; D possibly corresponds to TRBD1 (6 bases). The CDR3 sequence is 14 residues long. Germline assignment: CDR1 SNHLY and CDR2 FYNNEI. Trimming took off 8 bases at V and 3 bases at J, with 16 bases between the two ends.

This rearrangement joins TRBV11-3 to TRBJ2-5; maybe TRBD1 (5 bases). Germline values: CDR1 SGHNT, CDR2 YENEEA. This CDR3 spans 13 amino acids. The ends were cut back, 0 bases at V and 3 bases at J, with 5 bases in the middle. CDR3 sequence reads: CASSLDREETQYF. The CDR3 DNA follows: TGTGCCAGCAGCTTAGACAGGGAAGAGACCCAGTACTTC.

The V and J genes are TRBV30 and TRBJ1-1; 10 nucleotides match TRBD1. J was trimmed by 3 bases and V by 6 bases; bases with no gene match: 10. Germline CDR1 GTSNPN, CDR2 SVGIG (reference sequence). The CDR3 has 15 residues. DNA of the CDR3: TGTGCCTGTAAGACAGGGGGCGCGGGAGACACTGAAGCTTTCTTT. Translation gives CACKTGGAGDTEAFF.

CDR3 bases: TGTGCCAGCAGCCAACAGCCCGCGACGCGGAATAATTCACCCCTCCACTTT. Its translation is CASSQQPATRNNSPLHF. The chain carries TRBV4-2 and TRBJ1-6, with D hard to call. The CDR3 contains 17 residues. Deletions cut 2 bases from V and 5 bases from J, with 16 bases between. Germline V lookup: CDR1 LGHNA, CDR2 YNFKEQ.

V gene TRBV7-8 combines with J gene TRBJ2-3, with D tentatively TRBD1 (6 bases). V was clipped by 3 bases and J by 2 bases, with 9 bases between them. Germline V gene data show CDR1 as SGHVS and CDR2 as FQNEAQ. The CDR3 totals 14 residues. CDR3 DNA: TGTGCCAGCAGCTTGGACAGAGACACAGATACGCAGTATTTT. This gives the protein CASSLDRDTDTQYF. Looking up the rest from reference TRBV7-8 and TRBJ2-3 gives the full variable domain: GAGVSQSPRYKVAKRGQDVALRCDPISGHVSLFWYQQALGQGPEFLTYFQNEAQLDKSGLPSDRFFAERPEGSVSTLKIQRTQQEDSAVYLCASSLDRDTDTQYFGPGTRLTVL.

CDR3 residues: CASSLELSGTGNEQFF. The DNA for the CDR3 is TGCGCCAGCAGCTTGGAGCTGTCGGGGACAGGGAATGAGCAGTTCTTC. The chain is built from TRBV5-1 and TRBJ2-1, with 9 positions matching TRBD1. V lost 0 bases to trimming and J lost 7 bases; unmatched junction nucleotides: 8. From germline, CDR1 is SGHRS and CDR2 YFSETQ. This CDR3 contains 16 residues.

This chain links TRBV18 with TRBJ2-3; 11 bases are a match to TRBD2. The J segment lost 7 bases and the V segment lost 3 bases, leaving 6 bases of the junction unmatched. The CDR3 is 15 residues long. Germline CDR1 reads KGHSH; CDR2 reads LQKENI. This chain's CDR3 is CASSPGTSGRNTQYF. The CDR3 DNA reads TGTGCCAGCTCACCGGGGACTAGCGGCAGAAATACGCAGTATTTT. Looking up the rest from reference TRBV18 and TRBJ2-3 gives the full variable domain: NAGVMQNPRHLVRRRGQEARLRCSPMKGHSHVYWYRQLPEEGLKFMVYLQKENIIDESGMPKERFSAEFPKEGPSILRIQQVVRGDSAAYFCASSPGTSGRNTQYFGPGTRLTVL.

The sample holds a few counts of this clone. The J gene is TRBJ2-7, the V gene TRBV27, with a possible D match to TRBD1 (5 bases). V lost 3 bases, J lost 6 bases, and 6 bases lay in between. CDR3 size: 11 residues. Germline CDR1 is MNHEY and CDR2 is SMNVEV (reference sequence). In DNA, the CDR3 is TGTGCCAGCAGTTTCCAGGGCGAGCAGTACTTC. Protein sequence: CASSFQGEQYF.